This T cell receptor (beta chain) emerged from a study of CD8 T cells in Susac syndrome. V lost 0 bases to trimming and J lost 8 bases, with 17 bases between them. The germline V gene encodes CDR1 LGHDT and CDR2 YNNKEL (reference sequence). The CDR3 consists of 16 residues. When the RNA was reverse transcribed, random hexamers were used with an input of about 0.45 to 1 ug. Using its own MiXCR run on the immunoSEQ multiplex PCR reads, TCRdb lists one record per CDR3 protein. The repertoire has tens of thousands of distinct CDR3 sequences, 91% of them found once; the top ten carry just over 0.5%. The sequencing input was CD8+ T cells from PBMCs. J is TRBJ2-1 and V is TRBV3-1, with a tentative D call TRBD2 (6 bases). The receptor was isolated from a human donor with multiple sclerosis. The CDR3 protein is CASSQEEEGLDHEQFF. CDR3 nucleotide sequence: TGTGCCAGCAGCCAAGAAGAGGAGGGCCTCGACCATGAGCAGTTCTTC.